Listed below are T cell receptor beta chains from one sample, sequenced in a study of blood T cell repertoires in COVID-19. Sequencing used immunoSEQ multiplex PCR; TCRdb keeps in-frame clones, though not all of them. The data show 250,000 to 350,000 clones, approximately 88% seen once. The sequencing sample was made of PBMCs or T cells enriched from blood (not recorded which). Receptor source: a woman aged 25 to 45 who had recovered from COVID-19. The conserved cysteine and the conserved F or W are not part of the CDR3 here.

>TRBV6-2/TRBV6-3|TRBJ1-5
ASSYLETANQPQH
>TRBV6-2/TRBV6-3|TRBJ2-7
ASSYFGTGLYEQY
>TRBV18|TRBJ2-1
ASSPLAGGHEQF
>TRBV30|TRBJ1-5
AWSAREAQPQH
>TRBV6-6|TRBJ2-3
ASSLDTLTDTQY
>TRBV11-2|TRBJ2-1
ASSLSLNNEQF
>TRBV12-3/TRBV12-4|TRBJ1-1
ASSFGWDTEAF
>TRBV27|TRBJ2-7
ASSLSTGTGKYEQY
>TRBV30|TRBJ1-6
AWAGLGSPLH
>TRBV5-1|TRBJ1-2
ASSPGTGHYGYT
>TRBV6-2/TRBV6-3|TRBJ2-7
ASSPGMGTSGRFRYEQY
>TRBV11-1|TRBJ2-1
ASRITAGGYNEQF
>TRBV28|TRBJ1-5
ASSYRTASNQPQH
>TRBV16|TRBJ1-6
ASTGQDDSPLH
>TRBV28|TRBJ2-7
ASSSSPYEQY
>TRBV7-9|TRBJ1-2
ASSLARATNGYT
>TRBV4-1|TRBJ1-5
ASSHRPGQGQDQPQH
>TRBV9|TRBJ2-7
ASSYTSQGTYEQY
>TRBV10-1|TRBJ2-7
ASSESSGRPSYEQY
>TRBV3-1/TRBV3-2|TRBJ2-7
ASSQVSLQVGGEQY
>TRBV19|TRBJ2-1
ASRTSGSSYNEQF
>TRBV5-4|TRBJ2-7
ASSYLTGGAFSAYEQY
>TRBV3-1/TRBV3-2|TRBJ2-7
ASSQDMGEYEQY
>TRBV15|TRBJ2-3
ATSRDFTLAGTDTQY
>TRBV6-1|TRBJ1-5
ASSEIWGVPNQPQH
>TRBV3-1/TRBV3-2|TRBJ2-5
ASSQDPLAGAETQY
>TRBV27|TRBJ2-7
ASSLGTSYEQY
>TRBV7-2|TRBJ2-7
ASSRGGIEGYEQY
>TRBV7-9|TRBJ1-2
ASSPSGRAYGYT
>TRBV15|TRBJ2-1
ATSLETSGSFDEQF
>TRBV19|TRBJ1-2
ASQTGTGDGGYT
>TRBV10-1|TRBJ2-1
ASSDYTSGYNEQF
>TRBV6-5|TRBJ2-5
ASLAYRGGGETQY
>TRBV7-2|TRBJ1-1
ASSIQGAVNTEAF
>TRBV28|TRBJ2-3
ASSPPGGVDTQY